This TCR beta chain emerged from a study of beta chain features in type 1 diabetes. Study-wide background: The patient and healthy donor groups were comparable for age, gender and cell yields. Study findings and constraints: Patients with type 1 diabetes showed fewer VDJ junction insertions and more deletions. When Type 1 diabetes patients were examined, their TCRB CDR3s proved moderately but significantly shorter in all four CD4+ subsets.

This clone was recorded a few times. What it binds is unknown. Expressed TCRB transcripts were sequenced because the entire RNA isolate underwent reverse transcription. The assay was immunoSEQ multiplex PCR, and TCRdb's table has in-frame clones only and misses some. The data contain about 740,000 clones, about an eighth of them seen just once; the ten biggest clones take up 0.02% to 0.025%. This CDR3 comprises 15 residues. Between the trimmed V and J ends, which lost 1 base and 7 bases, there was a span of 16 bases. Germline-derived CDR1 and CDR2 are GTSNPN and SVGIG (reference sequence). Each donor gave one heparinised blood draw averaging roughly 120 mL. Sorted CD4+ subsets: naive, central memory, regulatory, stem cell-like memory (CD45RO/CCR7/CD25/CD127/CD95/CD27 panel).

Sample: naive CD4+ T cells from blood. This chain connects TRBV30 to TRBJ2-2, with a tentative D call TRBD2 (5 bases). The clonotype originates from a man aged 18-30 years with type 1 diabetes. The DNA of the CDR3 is TGTGCCTGGAGTGGTTCTGCAGGAGAGGGCGGGGAGCTGTTTTTT. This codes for CAWSGSAGEGGELFF.